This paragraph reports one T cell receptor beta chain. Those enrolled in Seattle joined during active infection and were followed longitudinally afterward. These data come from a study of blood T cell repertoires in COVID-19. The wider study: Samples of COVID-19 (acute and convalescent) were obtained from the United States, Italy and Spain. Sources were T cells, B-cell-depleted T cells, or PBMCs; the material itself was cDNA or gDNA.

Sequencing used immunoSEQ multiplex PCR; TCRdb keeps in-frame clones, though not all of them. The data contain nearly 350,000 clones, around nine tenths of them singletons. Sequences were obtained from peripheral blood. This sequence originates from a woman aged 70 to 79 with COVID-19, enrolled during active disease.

CDR3 in amino acids: CASSLSGGAYEQYF. The CDR3 region has the DNA TGTGCCAGCAGTTTAAGCGGGGGGGCCTACGAGCAGTACTTC. The chain joins TRBV28 to TRBJ2-7, with 10 bases matching TRBD2. This CDR3 is 14 amino acids long. CDR1 is MDHEN, CDR2 SYDVKM, per germline. Trimming took 2 bases from V and 2 from J; bases not matched to a gene: 0.